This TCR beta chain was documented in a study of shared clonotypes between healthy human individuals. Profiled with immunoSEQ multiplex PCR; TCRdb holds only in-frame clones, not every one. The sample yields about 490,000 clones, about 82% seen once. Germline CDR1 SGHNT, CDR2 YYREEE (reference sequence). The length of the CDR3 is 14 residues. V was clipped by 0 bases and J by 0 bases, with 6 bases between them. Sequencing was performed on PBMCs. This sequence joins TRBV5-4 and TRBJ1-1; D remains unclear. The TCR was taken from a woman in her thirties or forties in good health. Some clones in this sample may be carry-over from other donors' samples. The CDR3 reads CASSLDRMNTEAFF. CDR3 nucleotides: TGTGCCAGCAGCTTGGACCGGATGAACACTGAAGCTTTCTTT. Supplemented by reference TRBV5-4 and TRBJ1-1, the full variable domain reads ETGVTQSPTHLIKTRGQQVTLRCSSQSGHNTVSWYQQALGQGPQFIFQYYREEENGRGNFPPRFSGLQFPNYSSELNVNALELDDSALYLCASSLDRMNTEAFFGQGTRLTVV.